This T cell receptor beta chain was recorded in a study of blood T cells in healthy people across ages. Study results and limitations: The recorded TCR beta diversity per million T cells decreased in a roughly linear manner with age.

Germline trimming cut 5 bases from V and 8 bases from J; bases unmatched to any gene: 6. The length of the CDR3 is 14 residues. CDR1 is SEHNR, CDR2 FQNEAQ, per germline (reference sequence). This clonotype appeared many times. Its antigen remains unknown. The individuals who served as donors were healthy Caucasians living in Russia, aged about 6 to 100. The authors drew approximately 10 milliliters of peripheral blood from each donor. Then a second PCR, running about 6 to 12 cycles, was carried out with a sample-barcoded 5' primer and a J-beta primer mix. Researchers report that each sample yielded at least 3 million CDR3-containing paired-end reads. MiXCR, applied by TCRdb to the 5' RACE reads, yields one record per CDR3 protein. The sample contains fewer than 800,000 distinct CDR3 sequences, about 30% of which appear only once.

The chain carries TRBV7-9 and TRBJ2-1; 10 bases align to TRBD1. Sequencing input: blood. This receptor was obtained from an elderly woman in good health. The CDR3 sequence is CASSPLDRGDEQFF. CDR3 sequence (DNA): TGTGCCAGCAGCCCATTGGACAGGGGGGATGAGCAGTTCTTC.